Here is one TCR beta chain with its context. Per the authors' pipeline: Amplification of reference gene primers provided the estimated nucleated cell counts. Generated by immunoSEQ multiplex PCR, the TCRdb table keeps only in-frame clones and is missing some. D and trimming were read from the DNA, whereas the V and J calls and clone size are those reported in that table. The sample has approximately 82,000 clones, around 82% seen once; the top ten hold over 15%. This specimen belongs to a study of blood T cell repertoires in COVID-19. Study overall: T cells, B-cell-depleted T cells, or PBMCs supplied cDNA or gDNA.

This receptor was identified in a woman aged 60-70 years with acute or convalescent COVID-19. Input material: peripheral blood.

CDR3 sequence (DNA): TGTGCCAGTATAGGGGCTAACACAGATACGCAGTATTTT. It encodes CASIGANTDTQYF. The rearrangement joins TRBV19 to TRBJ2-3, with D possibly TRBD1 on 5 matching bases. The ends were cut back, 7 bases at V and 2 bases at J, with 10 bases in the middle. The CDR3 length is 13 residues. The germline V gene encodes CDR1 LNHDA and CDR2 SQIVND (reference sequence).